The 14 T cell receptor beta chains listed next were all sequenced from one sample in a study of blood T cell repertoires in COVID-19. The repertoire was sequenced with immunoSEQ multiplex PCR; TCRdb's copy has only in-frame clones and lacks some. The sample has about 140,000 clones; around 88% are singletons. Sequences were obtained from peripheral blood. Every receptor here comes from a woman in her fifties or sixties with acute or convalescent COVID-19.

This chain joins TRBV29-1 and TRBJ2-5; TRBD2 matches 8 bases. The CDR3 totals 13 residues. V lost 6 bases and J lost 5; bases outside the gene matches: 8. Germline V gives CDR1 SQVTM, CDR2 ANQGSEA. The CDR3 reads CSVPSSGQETQYF. The CDR3, as DNA: TGCAGCGTCCCCTCTAGCGGGCAGGAGACCCAGTACTTC.

V is TRBV20-1 and J is TRBJ1-1; D is unclear. Germline CDR1 is DFQATT and CDR2 is SNEGSKA (reference sequence). V dropped 3 bases and J dropped 10 bases, with 9 bases sitting between them. The CDR3 has 10 amino acids. CDR3 nucleotides: TGCAGTGCTAGTTCCGTGAGAGCTTTCTTT. Residues: CSASSVRAFF.

This rearrangement joins TRBV27 to TRBJ1-2; tentative D call: TRBD1 (6 bases). Germline CDR1 MNHEY, CDR2 SMNVEV (reference sequence). Trimming stripped 6 bases from V and 3 bases from J, with 14 bases between. This CDR3 has 14 amino acids. The CDR3 DNA reads as TGTGCCAGCAGGAAACAACAGGGTTACTATGGCTACACCTTC. This encodes CASRKQQGYYGYTF.

The V gene is TRBV6-5, the J gene TRBJ1-2; D perhaps matches TRBD1 (5 bases). The CDR3 is made up of 16 amino acids. Trimming removed 0 bases from V and 3 bases from J, with 14 bases in between. Per germline, CDR1 MNHEY and CDR2 SVGAGI. The CDR3 DNA reads TGTGCCAGCAGTTACTCGATAACAGGCGCTCACTATGGCTACACCTTC. Translated: CASSYSITGAHYGYTF.

This chain joins TRBV19 and TRBJ1-5; D is ambiguous. The CDR3 has 15 residues. Germline V gene lookup returns CDR1 LNHDA and CDR2 SQIVND (reference sequence). V lost 5 bases to trimming and J lost 7 bases, with 18 bases between them. CDR3 residues: CASSPSGVYGQPQHF. DNA of the CDR3: TGTGCCAGTAGTCCTTCCGGGGTTTATGGGCAGCCCCAGCATTTT.

The chain combines TRBV18 with TRBJ2-3, with 7 positions matching TRBD2. CDR1 is KGHSH, CDR2 LQKENI, per germline. V trimming: 1 base; J trimming: 10 bases; junction bases outside the gene matches: 11. CDR3 length: 15 residues. CDR3 sequence: CASSPRSGGIGPQYF. Here the CDR3 DNA reads TGTGCCAGCTCACCACGGTCGGGAGGTATCGGTCCGCAGTATTTT.

The chain recombines TRBV11-2 with TRBJ2-3, with 8 bases that match TRBD1. V trimming: 5 bases; J trimming: 4 bases; junction bases outside the gene matches: 8. Germline V CDR1 and CDR2: SGHAT, FQNNGV. The length of the CDR3 is 15 residues. CDR3 protein: CASSRTGSTSDTQYF. The CDR3 DNA reads TGTGCCAGCAGCCGGACAGGGTCCACGTCAGATACGCAGTATTTT.

This chain links TRBV15 with TRBJ1-5, with 7 bases matching TRBD1. The CDR3 sequence is 16 residues long. V was pared by 1 base and J by 0 bases, with 3 bases of the junction left unmatched. Germline lookup yields CDR1 LNHNV and CDR2 YYDKDF (reference sequence). The DNA of the CDR3 is TGTGCCACCAGCAGAGGGACAGGATATAGCAATCAGCCCCAGCATTTT. It is translated as CATSRGTGYSNQPQHF.

The chain combines TRBV3-1 (or the pseudogene TRBV3-2) with TRBJ1-4; TRBD1 is a possible D gene (6 bases). The CDR3 has 13 residues. In germline, CDR1 is LGHDT, CDR2 YNNKEL (reference sequence). The V end was cut by 5 bases, the J end by 7 bases, with 11 bases between. This chain's CDR3 is CASSDLTGEKLFF. The CDR3 region has the DNA TGTGCCAGCAGCGACTTGACAGGTGAAAAACTGTTTTTT.

This clone was seen a few times. A read error may account for a junction end that differs from germline. The CDR3 is CASSPGGNPGELFF. The CDR3 coding sequence is TGTGCCAGCAGCCCAGGGGGGAACCCCGGGGAGCTGTTTTTT. V gene TRBV5-4 combines with J gene TRBJ2-2, with a weak D call TRBD1 (7 bases). The CDR3 totals 14 residues. Germline V CDR1 and CDR2: SGHNT, YYREEE (reference sequence).

This chain uses TRBV5-1 with TRBJ2-3; 9 nucleotides match TRBD2. The junction had 9 bases not matched to a gene; V was cut back by 3 bases and J by 1 base. CDR3 length: 17 residues. CDR1 is SGHRS and CDR2 is YFSETQ in the germline V gene. The CDR3 sequence: CASSSRPPSGGTDTQYF. Here the CDR3 DNA reads TGCGCCAGCAGCTCGAGACCTCCTAGCGGGGGCACAGATACGCAGTATTTT.

The gene calls are TRBV14 and TRBJ2-5; possibly TRBD1 for D (6 bases). Germline-derived CDR1 and CDR2 are SGHDN and FVKESK. The CDR3 runs to 14 residues. V was shortened by 6 bases and J by 7 bases, with 18 bases between the two germline ends. CDR3 DNA: TGTGCCAGCAGTCAGGGGACCCTGGTCATGACCCAGTACTTC. This encodes CASSQGTLVMTQYF.

V and J are TRBV30 and TRBJ1-2; tentatively, D is TRBD1 (5 bases). V lost 7 bases, J lost 2 bases, and 14 bases lay in between. CDR3 length: 13 residues. Germline V CDR1 and CDR2: GTSNPN, SVGIG (reference sequence). This CDR3 is CAFKGRENYGYTF. The CDR3 DNA sequence: TGTGCCTTCAAGGGGAGGGAGAACTATGGCTACACCTTC.

This clone was observed once. CDR3: CAWTATGGRSYEQYF. CDR3 sequence (DNA): TGTGCCTGGACCGCGACAGGGGGCAGGTCGTACGAGCAGTACTTC. V usage is TRBV30 and J usage is TRBJ2-7; TRBD1 matches 10 bases. The junction had 10 bases not matched to a gene; V was cut back by 4 bases and J by 4 bases. Germline assignment: CDR1 GTSNPN and CDR2 SVGIG (reference sequence). The CDR3 runs 15 residues.